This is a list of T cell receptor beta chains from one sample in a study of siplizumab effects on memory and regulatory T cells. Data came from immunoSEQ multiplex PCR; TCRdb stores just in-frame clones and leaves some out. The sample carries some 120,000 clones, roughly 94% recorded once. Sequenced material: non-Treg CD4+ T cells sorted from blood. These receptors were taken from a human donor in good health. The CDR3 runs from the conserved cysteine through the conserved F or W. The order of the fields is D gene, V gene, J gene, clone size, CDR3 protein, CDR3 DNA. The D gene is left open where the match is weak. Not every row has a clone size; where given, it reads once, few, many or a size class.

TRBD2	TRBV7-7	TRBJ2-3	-	CASSLGGGRGSDTQYF	TGTGCTAGCAGCTTAGGTGGCGGGAGAGGGTCCGATACGCAGTATTTT
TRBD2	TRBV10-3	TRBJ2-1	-	CAISLGTSGINEQFF	TGTGCCATCAGCCTCGGGACTAGCGGGATCAATGAGCAGTTCTTC
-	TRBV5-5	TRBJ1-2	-	CASSQRGNYGYTF	TGTGCCAGCAGTCAGCGCGGGAACTATGGCTACACCTTC
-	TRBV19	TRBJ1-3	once	CASRTQGPGNTIYF	TGTGCCAGTAGGACACAGGGCCCCGGAAACACCATATATTTT
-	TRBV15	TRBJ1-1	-	CVTSNHGRNTEAFF	TGTGTCACCAGCAACCACGGGCGGAACACTGAAGCTTTCTTT
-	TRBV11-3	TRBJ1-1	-	CASSFQLNTEAFF	TGTGCCAGCAGCTTCCAATTGAACACTGAAGCTTTCTTT
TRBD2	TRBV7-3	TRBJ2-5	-	CASSTGTSGKPETQYF	TGTGCCAGCAGCACTGGGACTAGCGGGAAACCGGAGACCCAGTACTTC
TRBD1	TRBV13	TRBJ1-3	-	CASSFRQGKVTGNTIYF	TGTGCCAGCAGCTTCCGACAGGGCAAAGTTACTGGAAACACCATATATTTT
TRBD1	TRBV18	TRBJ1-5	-	CASSRETGVGQPQHF	TGTGCCAGCTCACGGGAGACAGGGGTTGGTCAGCCCCAGCATTTT
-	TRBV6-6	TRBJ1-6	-	CASSPSSSYNSPLHF	TGTGCCAGCAGTCCCTCTAGCTCCTATAATTCACCCCTCCACTTT
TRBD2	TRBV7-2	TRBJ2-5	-	CASSLRSRLAGAQETQYF	TGTGCCAGCAGCTTAAGGTCGAGACTAGCGGGGGCCCAAGAGACCCAGTACTTC
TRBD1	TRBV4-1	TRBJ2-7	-	CASSQPGQIYEQYF	TGCGCCAGCAGCCAACCGGGACAGATCTACGAGCAGTACTTC
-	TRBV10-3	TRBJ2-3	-	CAIMTALGTDTQYF	TGTGCCATCATGACCGCCCTGGGCACAGATACGCAGTATTTT
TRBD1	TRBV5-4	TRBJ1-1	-	CASSLGAGTANTEAFF	TGTGCCAGCAGCTTGGGGGCCGGGACAGCGAACACTGAAGCTTTCTTT
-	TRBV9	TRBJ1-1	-	CASSVLHTRLDEAFF	TGTGCCAGCAGCGTCCTTCATACTAGGTTGGATGAAGCTTTCTTT
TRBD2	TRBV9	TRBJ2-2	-	CASSSRTSGSGGGELFF	TGTGCCAGCAGCTCCCGGACTAGCGGGAGCGGGGGCGGGGAGCTGTTTTTT
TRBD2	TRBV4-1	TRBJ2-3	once	CASSPLAGGSTDTQYF	TGCGCCAGCAGCCCCTTAGCGGGAGGGAGCACAGATACGCAGTATTTT
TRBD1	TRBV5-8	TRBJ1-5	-	CASNRQGSNQPQHF	TGTGCCAGCAATCGACAGGGCAGCAATCAGCCCCAGCATTTT
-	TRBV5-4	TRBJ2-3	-	CASSLAGAKRKDTQYF	TGTGCCAGCAGCTTGGCTGGGGCTAAGAGGAAAGATACGCAGTATTTT
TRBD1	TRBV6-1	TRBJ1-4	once	CASQGALDEKLFF	TGTGCCAGCCAGGGGGCTCTTGATGAAAAACTGTTTTTT
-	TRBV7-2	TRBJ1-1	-	CASSLGLDETEAFF	TGTGCCAGCAGCTTAGGCTTAGACGAAACTGAAGCTTTCTTT